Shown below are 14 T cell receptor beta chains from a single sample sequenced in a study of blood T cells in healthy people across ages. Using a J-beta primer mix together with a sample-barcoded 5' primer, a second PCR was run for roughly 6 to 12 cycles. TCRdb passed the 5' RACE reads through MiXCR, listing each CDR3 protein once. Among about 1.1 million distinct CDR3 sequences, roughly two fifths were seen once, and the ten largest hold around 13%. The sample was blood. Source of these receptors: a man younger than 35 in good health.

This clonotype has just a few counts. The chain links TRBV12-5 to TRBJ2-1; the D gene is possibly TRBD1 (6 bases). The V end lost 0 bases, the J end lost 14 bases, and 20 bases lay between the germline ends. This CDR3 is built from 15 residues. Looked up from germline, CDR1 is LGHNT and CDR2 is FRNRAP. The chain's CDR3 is CASGLVQGTPKGEFF. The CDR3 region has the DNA TGTGCTAGTGGTTTGGTGCAGGGGACCCCAAAGGGGGAGTTCTTC.

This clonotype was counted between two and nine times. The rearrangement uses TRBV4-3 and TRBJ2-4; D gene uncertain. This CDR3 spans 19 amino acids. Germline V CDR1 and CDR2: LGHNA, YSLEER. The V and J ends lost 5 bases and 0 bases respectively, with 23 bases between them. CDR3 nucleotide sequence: TGCGCCAGCAGCAGGTTCCGGGCTAGTCAAAGCTTAGCCAAAAACATTCAGTACTTC. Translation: CASSRFRASQSLAKNIQYF.

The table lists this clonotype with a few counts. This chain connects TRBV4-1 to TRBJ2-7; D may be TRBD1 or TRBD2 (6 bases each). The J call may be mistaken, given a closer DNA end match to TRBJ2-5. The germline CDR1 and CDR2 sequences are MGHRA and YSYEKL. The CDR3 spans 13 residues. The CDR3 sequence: CASRHLGGETQYF. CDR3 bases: TGCGCCAGCAGACATCTAGGGGGGGAGACCCAGTACTTC.

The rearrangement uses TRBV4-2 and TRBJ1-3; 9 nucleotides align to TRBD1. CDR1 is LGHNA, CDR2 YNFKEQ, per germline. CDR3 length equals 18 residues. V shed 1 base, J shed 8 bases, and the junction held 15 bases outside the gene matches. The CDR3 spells CASSQVRTGATPDDTIYF. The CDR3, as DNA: TGTGCCAGCAGCCAAGTTCGGACAGGGGCCACGCCGGACGACACCATATATTTT.

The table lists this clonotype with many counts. The CDR3, as DNA: TGCGCCAGCAGCCAAGTCGGTTCCCACACAGATACGCAGTATTTT. This sequence encodes CASSQVGSHTDTQYF. The rearrangement uses TRBV4-3 and TRBJ2-3; no clear D. The CDR3 spans 15 residues. V lost 1 base and J lost 2, with 10 bases in between. Germline V gene sequence: CDR1 LGHNA, CDR2 YSLEER.

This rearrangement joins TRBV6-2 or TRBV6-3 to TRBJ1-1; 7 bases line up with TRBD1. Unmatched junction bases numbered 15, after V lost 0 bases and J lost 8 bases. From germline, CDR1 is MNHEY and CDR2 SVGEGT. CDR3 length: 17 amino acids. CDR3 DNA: TGTGCCAGCAGTTACTCGACTACCCGGCACAGGGGCTCCGAAGCTTTCTTT. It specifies CASSYSTTRHRGSEAFF.

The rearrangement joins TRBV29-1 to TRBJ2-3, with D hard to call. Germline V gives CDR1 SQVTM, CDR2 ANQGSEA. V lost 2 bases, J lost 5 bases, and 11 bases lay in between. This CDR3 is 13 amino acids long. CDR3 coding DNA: TGCAGCGTTGAAAAGCTGATTGGAGATACGCAGTATTTT. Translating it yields CSVEKLIGDTQYF.

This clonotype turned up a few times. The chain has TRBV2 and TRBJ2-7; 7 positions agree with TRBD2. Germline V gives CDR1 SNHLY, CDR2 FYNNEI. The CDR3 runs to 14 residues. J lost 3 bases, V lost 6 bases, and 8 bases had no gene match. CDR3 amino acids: CASRQTGGYYEQYF. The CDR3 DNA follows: TGTGCCAGCAGACAAACGGGGGGATACTACGAGCAGTACTTC.

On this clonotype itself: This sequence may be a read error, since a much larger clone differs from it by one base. The CDR3 spells CSVDARGMNTEAFF. CDR3 nucleotides: TGCAGCGTTGATGCAAGGGGCATGAACACTGAAGCTTTCTTT. The chain links TRBV29-1 to TRBJ1-1; a possible D gene is TRBD1 (5 bases). The CDR3 contains 14 residues. V lost 3 bases, J lost 0 bases, and 11 bases lay in between. Germline CDR1 is SQVTM and CDR2 is ANQGSEA.

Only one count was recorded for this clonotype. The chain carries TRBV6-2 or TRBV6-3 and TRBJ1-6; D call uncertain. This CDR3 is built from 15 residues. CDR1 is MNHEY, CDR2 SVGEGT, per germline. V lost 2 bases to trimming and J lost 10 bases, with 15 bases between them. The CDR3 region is CASSYRNYQISPLHF. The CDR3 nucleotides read TGTGCCAGCAGTTACAGGAACTATCAGATCTCACCCCTCCACTTT.

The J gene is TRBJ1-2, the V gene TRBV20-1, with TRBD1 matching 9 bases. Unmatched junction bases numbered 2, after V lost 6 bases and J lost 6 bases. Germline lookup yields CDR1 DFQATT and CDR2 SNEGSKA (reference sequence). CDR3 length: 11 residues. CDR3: CSAGQGNGYTF. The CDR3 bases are TGCAGTGCAGGACAGGGGAATGGCTACACCTTC.

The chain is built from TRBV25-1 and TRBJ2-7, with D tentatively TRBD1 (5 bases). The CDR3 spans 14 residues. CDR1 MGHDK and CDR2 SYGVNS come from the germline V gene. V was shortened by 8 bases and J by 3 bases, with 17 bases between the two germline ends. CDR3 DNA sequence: TGTGCCAGCTGTGCGACAGCCTGCTACTACGAGCAGTACTTC. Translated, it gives CASCATACYYEQYF.

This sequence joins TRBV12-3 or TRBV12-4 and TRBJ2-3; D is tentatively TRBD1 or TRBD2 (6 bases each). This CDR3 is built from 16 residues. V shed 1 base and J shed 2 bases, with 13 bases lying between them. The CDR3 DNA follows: TGTGCCAGCAGTTTAGAGTCGGGGGCCAACACAGATACGCAGTATTTT. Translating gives CASSLESGANTDTQYF.

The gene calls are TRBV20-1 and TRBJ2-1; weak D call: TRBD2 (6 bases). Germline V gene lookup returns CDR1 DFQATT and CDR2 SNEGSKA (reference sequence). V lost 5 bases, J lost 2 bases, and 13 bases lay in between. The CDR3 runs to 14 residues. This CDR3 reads CSAYRLDTYNEQFF. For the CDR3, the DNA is TGCAGTGCTTACAGACTAGACACCTACAATGAGCAGTTCTTC.